This paragraph reports one T cell receptor beta chain. The data were produced by immunoSEQ multiplex PCR, yet TCRdb's version contains in-frame clones alone and is incomplete. The sample includes 180,000 or so clones, around 80% of them seen just once. The data were taken from a study of blood T cell repertoires in COVID-19. Germline CDR1 is KGHDR and CDR2 is SFDVKD. Unmatched junction bases numbered 3, after V lost 0 bases and J lost 0 bases. CDR3 length: 17 residues. Sequenced material: peripheral blood. The chain carries TRBV24-1 and TRBJ2-5; 10 nucleotides line up with TRBD1. The clonotype comes from a woman over 75 with active or convalescent COVID-19. CDR3 region: CATSDLVTGGYQETQYF. For the CDR3, the DNA is TGTGCCACCAGTGATTTGGTGACAGGGGGCTACCAAGAGACCCAGTACTTC.